This is a list of T cell receptor beta chains from one sample in a study of T cell repertoires in cytomegalovirus infection. TCRdb itself ran the reads through MiXCR, one entry per CDR3 protein. The data contain 550,000 to 700,000 distinct CDR3 sequences, around two fifths of them singletons. Which antigens these TCRs recognize remains unknown. This sample comprised cultured PBMCs, obtained from culture after CMV antigen stimulation. Every receptor here comes from a human donor in good health (CMV status not recorded). Some clones in this sample may be carry-over from other donors' samples. CDR3s include the opening cysteine and the closing phenylalanine or tryptophan. The order of the fields is V gene, D gene, J gene, clone size, CDR3 protein, CDR3 DNA. A D gene is named only where the DNA matches it firmly. Clone size is not always given. Where it is, it says once, few, many or a class for expanded clones.

>TRBV20-1|TRBD2|TRBJ2-3|NA
CSANRLAGRGPDTQYF
TGCAGTGCTAACCGATTAGCGGGAAGGGGCCCAGATACGCAGTATTTT
>TRBV4-1|TRBD1|TRBJ1-2|few
CASSGRTGDYGYTF
TGCGCCAGCAGCGGCCGGACAGGGGACTATGGCTACACCTTC
>TRBV6-6|TRBD1|TRBJ1-4|few
CASSKPGQGVTNEKLFF
TGTGCCAGCAGTAAACCGGGACAGGGGGTTACTAATGAAAAACTGTTTTTT
>TRBV27|TRBD1|TRBJ2-3|NA
CASSPWTGGADTQYF
TGTGCCAGCAGTCCGTGGACAGGGGGCGCAGATACGCAGTATTTT
>TRBV5-4|NA|TRBJ2-2|NA
CASSKDRTGELFF
TGTGCCAGCAGCAAAGACAGAACCGGGGAGCTGTTTTTT
>TRBV2|TRBD1|TRBJ2-2|NA
CASSLTRTGENTGELFF
TGTGCCAGCAGTCTTACCCGGACAGGGGAGAACACCGGGGAGCTGTTTTTT
>TRBV10-1|NA|TRBJ2-3|NA
CASSGVGGPRESTDTQYF
TGCGCCAGCAGTGGTGTCGGCGGGCCAAGAGAGAGCACAGATACGCAGTATTTT
>TRBV7-8|TRBD1|TRBJ2-7|few
CASSAQPRQGVVYEQYF
TGTGCCAGCAGCGCCCAGCCCCGGCAGGGGGTTGTTTACGAGCAGTACTTC
>TRBV28|TRBD2|TRBJ2-7|NA
CASSAGGNRYEQYF
TGTGCCAGCAGTGCCGGGGGGAACAGGTACGAGCAGTACTTC
>TRBV7-2|TRBD1|TRBJ1-3|many
CASSLTGSGGNTIYF
TGTGCCAGCAGCCTGACAGGGAGTGGTGGAAACACCATATATTTT
>TRBV7-4|TRBD1|TRBJ1-5|few
CASSSGTGRHQPQHF
TGTGCCAGCAGCTCCGGGACAGGGAGGCATCAGCCCCAGCATTTT
>TRBV19|TRBD2|TRBJ2-1|NA
CASSPYSGGAAFEQFF
TGTGCCAGTAGTCCCTATAGCGGGGGGGCAGCGTTTGAGCAGTTCTTC
>TRBV12-5|NA|TRBJ2-5|NA
CASGLSPVGETQYF
TGTGCTAGTGGTTTATCGCCTGTTGGGGAGACCCAGTACTTC
>TRBV7-2|TRBD2|TRBJ2-5|NA
CASSLAGLAGGQETQYF
TGTGCCAGCAGCTTAGCGGGACTAGCGGGGGGACAAGAGACCCAGTACTTC
>TRBV6-5|NA|TRBJ1-1|NA
CASSYGQGFEAFF
TGTGCCAGCAGTTACGGTCAGGGGTTTGAAGCTTTCTTT
>TRBV7-9|NA|TRBJ2-7|few
CASRGGPRHEQYF
TGTGCCAGCAGAGGCGGGCCGCGACACGAGCAGTACTTC
>TRBV7-9|NA|TRBJ1-1|NA
CASSREGRGAFF
TGTGCCAGCAGCCGAGAGGGAAGGGGGGCTTTCTTT
>TRBV10-3|NA|TRBJ2-3|NA
CAAGNGPPSTDTQYF
TGTGCCGCCGGTAACGGCCCACCTAGCACAGATACGCAGTATTTT
>TRBV6-6|NA|TRBJ1-4|few
CASSYEQGYDEKLFF
TGTGCCAGCAGTTATGAGCAGGGTTACGATGAAAAACTGTTTTTT
>TRBV7-2|TRBD2|TRBJ2-3|NA
CASRREVGTDTQYF
TGTGCCAGCAGGCGGGAGGTCGGGACAGATACGCAGTATTTT
>TRBV7-4|NA|TRBJ2-4|once
CASSFEQPIQYF
TGTGCCAGCAGCTTCGAGCAGCCTATTCAGTACTTC
>TRBV6-1|NA|TRBJ2-3|NA
CASREGGSDTQYF
TGTGCCAGCAGGGAGGGGGGATCAGATACGCAGTATTTT
>TRBV5-4|TRBD2|TRBJ2-3|NA
CASSSGLAGRTDTQYF
TGTGCCAGCAGCTCGGGACTAGCGGGTCGCACAGATACGCAGTATTTT
>TRBV6-1|TRBD1|TRBJ2-7|few
CASSEPRTGYYEQYF
TGTGCCAGCAGTGAACCTAGGACAGGCTACTACGAGCAGTACTTC
>TRBV7-2|NA|TRBJ2-5|few
CASAVVSLETQYF
TGTGCCAGCGCAGTGGTTAGCTTGGAGACCCAGTACTTC
>TRBV10-2|NA|TRBJ2-1|NA
CASSSTDRLSYNEQFF
TGCGCCAGCAGCAGCACTGACAGGCTTTCCTACAATGAGCAGTTCTTC
>TRBV10-3|NA|TRBJ1-5|once
CAISDSLTHQPQHF
TGTGCCATCAGTGATTCACTCACCCACCAGCCCCAGCATTTT
>TRBV2|NA|TRBJ2-3|many
CASSGQGTDTQYF
TGTGCCAGCAGTGGTCAGGGCACAGATACGCAGTATTTT
>TRBV5-4|TRBD2|TRBJ2-1|NA
CASSLRGLAVSGDEQFF
TGTGCCAGCAGCTTAAGAGGACTAGCGGTTTCCGGGGATGAGCAGTTCTTC
>TRBV12-3/TRBV12-4|TRBD2|TRBJ2-2|few
CASTPGEGMAGELFF
TGTGCCAGCACTCCTGGGGAGGGCATGGCCGGGGAGCTGTTTTTT
>TRBV7-2|NA|TRBJ2-1|many
CASSLGLFNEQFF
TGTGCCAGCAGCTTAGGATTATTTAATGAGCAGTTCTTC
>TRBV2|NA|TRBJ2-7|NA
CASSAGHEQYF
TGTGCCAGCAGTGCGGGACACGAGCAGTACTTC
>TRBV12-3/TRBV12-4|NA|TRBJ2-3|many
CASSHPGGRTDTQYF
TGTGCCAGCAGCCACCCGGGGGGCAGGACAGATACGCAGTATTTT
>TRBV7-2|TRBD2|TRBJ2-3|many
CASSLIPSGSTDTQYF
TGTGCCAGCAGCTTGATCCCTAGCGGAAGCACAGATACGCAGTATTTT
>TRBV12-3/TRBV12-4|NA|TRBJ2-3|NA
CASSPRVADTQYF
TGTGCCAGCAGCCCTAGGGTGGCAGATACGCAGTATTTT
>TRBV5-4|TRBD2|TRBJ2-3|NA
CVSRQTSGSPDTQYF
TGTGTCAGCAGACAGACTAGCGGGTCACCAGATACGCAGTATTTT
>TRBV6-8|NA|TRBJ2-3|few
CASSYQRDFTDTQYF
TGTGCCAGCAGTTATCAGAGGGACTTCACAGATACGCAGTATTTT
>TRBV7-8|NA|TRBJ2-3|NA
CASSSAGRTDTQYF
TGTGCCAGCAGCTCTGCAGGTCGTACAGATACGCAGTATTTT
>TRBV6-2/TRBV6-3|NA|TRBJ2-3|NA
CASSYSVGTQITYTQYF
TGTGCCAGCAGTTACTCCGTCGGGACTCAGATCACATATACGCAGTATTTT
>TRBV6-6|TRBD1|TRBJ1-5|NA
CASSYLGTVSNQPQHF
TGTGCCAGCAGTTACCTGGGGACAGTCTCAAATCAGCCCCAGCATTTT
>TRBV20-1|TRBD1|TRBJ1-2|NA
CSASKAGGDYGYTF
TGCAGTGCTAGTAAGGCAGGGGGGGACTATGGCTACACCTTC
>TRBV6-1|TRBD2|TRBJ2-1|NA
CASPGTSGFEQFF
TGTGCCAGTCCCGGGACTAGCGGTTTTGAGCAGTTCTTC
>TRBV15|NA|TRBJ2-7|NA
CATSRDTVAYEQYF
TGTGCCACCAGCAGAGATACAGTTGCCTACGAGCAGTACTTC
>TRBV12-3/TRBV12-4|NA|TRBJ2-3|NA
CASSRIRDSGTDTQYF
TGTGCCAGCAGCCGTATCCGGGACTCTGGCACAGATACGCAGTATTTT
>TRBV28|NA|TRBJ1-6|NA
CASSPSTARSMSYNSPLHF
TGTGCCAGCAGTCCCTCGACAGCCAGGTCTATGTCCTATAATTCACCCCTCCACTTT
>TRBV7-8|NA|TRBJ1-3|few
CASSFPGHDAGSGNTIYF
TGTGCCAGCAGCTTCCCCGGGCATGACGCGGGCTCTGGAAACACCATATATTTT
>TRBV7-8|NA|TRBJ2-1|few
CASSPRTKDYNEQFF
TGTGCCAGCAGCCCGAGGACTAAGGACTACAATGAGCAGTTCTTC
>TRBV4-3|NA|TRBJ2-2|NA
CASRGVAGITGTGELFF
TGCGCCAGTAGGGGTGTTGCAGGGATTACAGGCACCGGGGAGCTGTTTTTT
>TRBV6-1|NA|TRBJ1-4|few
CASSRDRFNEKLFF
TGTGCCAGCAGTCGCGACAGGTTTAATGAAAAACTGTTTTTT
>TRBV7-6|NA|TRBJ1-6|few
CASSSFRGSDSPLHF
TGTGCCAGCAGCTCTTTCCGGGGTTCGGATTCACCCCTCCACTTT
>TRBV7-6|NA|TRBJ2-3|few
CASSFTGVSGDTQYF
TGTGCCAGCAGCTTTACGGGAGTGAGCGGAGATACGCAGTATTTT
>TRBV7-2|NA|TRBJ1-1|NA
CASSLDIQAPGAFF
TGTGCCAGCAGCTTAGACATCCAGGCTCCCGGAGCTTTCTTT
>TRBV6-2/TRBV6-3|NA|TRBJ2-7|NA
CASSYLREQYF
TGTGCCAGCAGTTACCTTCGCGAGCAGTACTTC